The 27 T cell receptor beta chains given below trace back to one sample, sequenced in a study of Graves' ophthalmopathy and Graves' hyperthyroidism. For repertoire sequencing, the TCR beta CDR3 regions were amplified from RNA transcripts. The workflow started with a first-round RT-PCR run with HTBI primers and then moved on to a second-round multiplex PCR. TCRdb analysed the multiplex PCR reads with MiXCR anew, one entry per CDR3 protein. The table includes some 240,000 distinct CDR3 sequences, around 42% detected once. Sequencing was done on a sample of peripheral blood. Receptors were obtained from an adult man with Graves' ophthalmopathy.

V and J are TRBV20-1 and TRBJ2-3; 9 bases agree with TRBD1. Germline trimming cut 5 bases from V and 6 bases from J; bases unmatched to any gene: 15. Germline V gene data show CDR1 as DFQATT and CDR2 as SNEGSKA (reference sequence). This CDR3 spans 16 amino acids. CDR3 DNA sequence: TGCAGTGCTTTTTCAAGGGACAGGGCAATAGGGGATACGCAGTATTTT. This gives the protein CSAFSRDRAIGDTQYF.

This clonotype was seen more than once but under ten times. The gene calls are TRBV7-6 and TRBJ1-1, with 9 nucleotides matching TRBD1. J lost 1 base, V lost 4 bases, and 4 bases had no gene match. This CDR3 contains 15 residues. Germline CDR1 and CDR2: SGHVS and FNYEAQ. CDR3 coding DNA: TGTGCCAGCAGCTGGTCGGGACAGGGGAACACTGAAGCTTTCTTT. This translates into CASSWSGQGNTEAFF.

The chain joins TRBV24-1 to TRBJ1-5, with 10 positions matching TRBD1. The V gene's germline CDR1 is KGHDR and CDR2 SFDVKD. Trimming removed 9 bases from V and 1 base from J; junction bases left unmatched: 8. This CDR3 is built from 16 residues. CDR3 amino acids: CATGTGAVGSNQPQHF. Written as DNA, the CDR3 is TGTGCCACCGGGACAGGGGCCGTGGGGAGCAATCAGCCCCAGCATTTT.

As to this clonotype: A read error is possible here, since a much larger clone lies one base away. The CDR3 DNA reads as TGTGCCTGCAGCTTCCAGGGGACCTACGAGCAGTACTTC. Translated: CACSFQGTYEQYF. This sequence joins TRBV7-6 and TRBJ2-7; D might be TRBD1 (6 bases). There are 13 residues in the CDR3. Germline CDR1 SGHVS, CDR2 FNYEAQ.

V and J are TRBV7-9 and TRBJ1-2; D is uncertain. The CDR3 spans 15 residues. Trimming took 3 bases from V and 3 from J, leaving 14 bases between them. Germline V gene data show CDR1 as SEHNR and CDR2 as FQNEAQ (reference sequence). The CDR3 here is CASSFGRAVYYGYTF. The CDR3 region has the DNA TGTGCCAGCAGCTTCGGACGGGCGGTCTACTATGGCTACACCTTC.

Comment on this clonotype: Germline is not matched at one junction end, which may reflect a read error. The V and J genes are TRBV5-4 and TRBJ2-7; D assignment may be TRBD1 or TRBD2 (5 bases each). CDR1 is SGHNT and CDR2 is YYREEE in the germline V gene (reference sequence). This CDR3 is 14 amino acids long. CDR3 loop: CASSHELGDGEQYF. CDR3 coding DNA: TGCGCCAGCAGCCATGAACTCGGGGACGGCGAGCAGTACTTC.

The chain couples TRBV6-4 to TRBJ2-6, with D tentatively TRBD1 (5 bases). Germline V CDR1 and CDR2: MRHNA, SNTAGT. The CDR3 is 15 residues long. V dropped 7 bases and J dropped 0 bases, with 10 bases sitting between them. This CDR3 is CASKQAPSGANVLTF. The CDR3 nucleotides are TGTGCCAGCAAACAGGCGCCCTCTGGGGCCAACGTCCTGACTTTC.

V usage is TRBV27 and J usage is TRBJ1-4, with D possibly being TRBD1 (5 bases). CDR3 length: 15 residues. Germline V lookup: CDR1 MNHEY, CDR2 SMNVEV (reference sequence). Trimming pared 4 bases from V and 8 bases from J, leaving 17 bases between. CDR3 nucleotide sequence: TGTGCCAGCAGTTCCGGACGCTGGGACGGGGAAAAACTGTTTTTT. It yields the protein CASSSGRWDGEKLFF.

The chain couples TRBV9 to TRBJ1-6; 7 bases fit TRBD1. V lost 3 bases and J lost 10; bases outside the gene matches: 10. The CDR3 consists of 15 residues. Germline values: CDR1 SGDLS, CDR2 YYNGEE. CDR3 in amino acids: CASSAGDREGSPLHF. The CDR3, as DNA: TGTGCCAGCAGCGCAGGAGACAGGGAGGGATCACCCCTCCACTTT. Full variable domain (missing parts from reference TRBV9 and TRBJ1-6): DSGVTQTPKHLITATGQRVTLRCSPRSGDLSVYWYQQSLDQGLQFLIQYYNGEERAKGNILERFSAQQFPDLHSELNLSSLELGDSALYFCASSAGDREGSPLHFGNGTRLTVT.

The chain joins TRBV7-2 to TRBJ2-7, with no clear D. CDR1 is SGHTA and CDR2 is FQGNSA in the germline V gene. V was shortened by 5 bases and J by 1 base, with 12 bases between the two germline ends. This CDR3 region has 14 residues. The CDR3 coding sequence is TGTGCCAGCAGCCAACGCGGAAGTTCCTACGAGCAGTACTTC. Translated, it gives CASSQRGSSYEQYF.

Of note for this clonotype: This could be a read error, since a much larger clone is one nucleotide away. The chain is built from TRBV10-3 and TRBJ1-1, with TRBD1 matching over 9 bases. The CDR3 is made up of 17 amino acids. V was pared by 4 bases and J by 4 bases, with 13 bases of the junction left unmatched. Per the germline V gene, CDR1 is ENHRY and CDR2 is SYGVKD. CDR3 nucleotide sequence: TGTGCCATCAGTGTGCGGGGGACAGGGCTAGCGGGCACTGAAGCTTTCTTT. As protein: CAISVRGTGLAGTEAFF.

This clonotype was detected only once. This could be a read error, since a much larger clone is one nucleotide away. This sequence joins TRBV11-2 and TRBJ2-2; weak D call: TRBD1 (5 bases). The CDR3 totals 11 residues. CDR1 is SGHAT, CDR2 FQNNGV, per germline. Trimming pared 10 bases from V and 5 bases from J, leaving 8 bases between. CDR3 DNA sequence: TGTGCCAACAGGATAACCGGGGAGCTGTTTTTT. Translated: CANRITGELFF. Drawing the rest from reference TRBV11-2 and TRBJ2-2, the complete variable domain is EAGVAQSPRYKIIEKRQSVAFWCNPISGHATLYWYQQILGQGPKLLIQFQNNGVVDDSQLPKDRFSAERLKGVDSTLKIQPAKLEDSAVYLCANRITGELFFGEGSRLTVL.

The J gene is TRBJ2-7, the V gene TRBV6-5, with unresolved D. The CDR3 runs to 14 residues. Germline V gives CDR1 MNHEY, CDR2 SVGAGI. The V and J ends lost 4 bases and 3 bases respectively, with 13 bases between them. The DNA for the CDR3 is TGTGCCAGCAGTTCGGTAGGCTCTGACTACGAGCAGTACTTC. Its translation is CASSSVGSDYEQYF.

V gene TRBV12-3 or TRBV12-4 combines with J gene TRBJ2-7; 10 nucleotides line up with TRBD2. V lost 6 bases, J lost 5 bases, and 10 bases stayed unmatched. CDR3 length equals 15 residues. The CDR3 nucleotides are TGTGCCAGCAGCCAGAGGACTAGCGGCCCCCACGAGCAGTACTTC. It specifies CASSQRTSGPHEQYF.

This clonotype was observed many times. The chain recombines TRBV9 with TRBJ1-2, with D unresolved. V dropped 3 bases and J dropped 10 bases, with 13 bases sitting between them. The V gene's germline CDR1 is SGDLS and CDR2 YYNGEE. The CDR3 runs to 12 residues. CDR3 coding DNA: TGTGCCAGCAGCGATCCGAGTGAGGACTACACCTTC. Protein product: CASSDPSEDYTF. Together with reference TRBV9 and TRBJ1-2, the CDR3 gives the full variable domain: DSGVTQTPKHLITATGQRVTLRCSPRSGDLSVYWYQQSLDQGLQFLIQYYNGEERAKGNILERFSAQQFPDLHSELNLSSLELGDSALYFCASSDPSEDYTFGSGTRLTVV.

This sequence joins TRBV7-3 and TRBJ2-6; the D is unclear. CDR3 length equals 15 residues. Germline V gives CDR1 SGHTA, CDR2 FQGTGA. The V and J ends lost 5 bases and 4 bases respectively, with 12 bases between them. CDR3 sequence reads: CASSRLRPGANVLTF. The DNA for the CDR3 is TGTGCCAGCAGCCGTTTACGTCCGGGGGCCAACGTCCTGACTTTC.

This rearrangement joins TRBV5-1 to TRBJ1-1, with 9 bases that match TRBD1. Germline V CDR1 and CDR2: SGHRS, YFSETQ. The J segment lost 10 bases and the V segment lost 4 bases, leaving 8 bases of the junction unmatched. The CDR3 contains 13 residues. This CDR3 is CASSAGQGLAAFF. The CDR3, as DNA: TGCGCCAGCAGCGCGGGACAGGGTCTTGCAGCTTTCTTT.

The chain couples TRBV14 to TRBJ2-5; TRBD1 might be the D (5 bases). CDR3 length: 14 residues. Trimming pared 0 bases from V and 4 bases from J, leaving 9 bases between. Germline V lookup: CDR1 SGHDN, CDR2 FVKESK. This CDR3 is CASSQDLRAETQYF. CDR3 DNA: TGTGCCAGCAGCCAAGATCTCAGGGCAGAGACCCAGTACTTC.

The rearrangement joins TRBV7-9 to TRBJ1-1; D unresolved. Germline V CDR1 and CDR2: SEHNR, FQNEAQ (reference sequence). The CDR3 sequence is 17 residues long. V lost 3 bases to trimming and J lost 1 base, with 18 bases between them. The DNA of the CDR3 is TGTGCCAGCAGCTTTTCTTTGCCAGGACGGACGAACACTGAAGCTTTCTTT. Translating gives CASSFSLPGRTNTEAFF.

V gene TRBV12-3 or TRBV12-4 combines with J gene TRBJ2-2; no clear D. Trimming pared 5 bases from V and 7 bases from J, leaving 11 bases between. The length of the CDR3 is 13 residues. The CDR3 DNA reads TGTGCCAGCAGTCCTCGACAAATCGGGGAGCTGTTTTTT. Protein sequence: CASSPRQIGELFF.

The table lists this clonotype with a few counts. This sequence joins TRBV6-2 or TRBV6-3 and TRBJ2-7; D may match TRBD1 or TRBD2 (5 bases each). Trimming removed 3 bases at V and 2 bases at J, with 17 bases between. CDR1 and CDR2 from the germline V gene are MNHEY and SVGEGT. This CDR3 contains 16 residues. CDR3 loop: CASSYGGDPTTYEQYF. The CDR3 region has the DNA TGTGCCAGCAGTTATGGGGGTGACCCGACGACCTACGAGCAGTACTTC.

This clonotype was detected only a few times. CDR3 protein: CASSLWGSYEQYF. The CDR3 nucleotides are TGTGCCAGCAGCCTCTGGGGCTCCTACGAGCAGTACTTC. V and J are TRBV14 and TRBJ2-7, with unresolved D. There are 13 residues in the CDR3. CDR1 and CDR2 (germline): SGHDN, FVKESK. V lost 4 bases, J lost 0 bases, and 7 bases lay in between.

This clonotype has a handful of counts. V gene TRBV5-1 combines with J gene TRBJ2-5; 7 bases agree with TRBD1. The CDR3 sequence is 14 residues long. The germline V gene encodes CDR1 SGHRS and CDR2 YFSETQ. V shed 4 bases, J shed 4 bases, and the junction held 7 bases outside the gene matches. CDR3 DNA sequence: TGCGCCAGCAGCGGAAGACAGGGAAGAGAGACCCAGTACTTC. It encodes CASSGRQGRETQYF. The whole variable domain, remainder taken from reference TRBV5-1 and TRBJ2-5, is KAGVTQTPRYLIKTRGQQVTLSCSPISGHRSVSWYQQTPGQGLQFLFEYFSETQRNKGNFPGRFSGRQFSNSRSEMNVSTLELGDSALYLCASSGRQGRETQYFGPGTRLLVL.

The chain links TRBV20-1 to TRBJ1-2; D is unresolved. CDR1 is DFQATT, CDR2 SNEGSKA, per germline (reference sequence). The CDR3 is 11 amino acids. V lost 5 bases and J lost 9, with 13 bases in between. The CDR3 is CSAPRTSSYTF. In DNA form, the CDR3 reads TGCAGTGCTCCGAGGACTAGTAGCTACACCTTC.

The chain has TRBV7-9 and TRBJ2-7; D call uncertain. Germline assignment: CDR1 SEHNR and CDR2 FQNEAQ (reference sequence). V was pared by 2 bases and J by 5 bases, with 13 bases between. CDR3 length: 14 amino acids. CDR3: CASSLSSLRNEQYF. The CDR3 DNA follows: TGTGCCAGCAGCTTAAGCTCCTTACGTAACGAGCAGTACTTC.

The chain couples TRBV19 to TRBJ2-7; 11 bases agree with TRBD1. The CDR3 totals 14 residues. V shed 10 bases, J shed 6 bases, and the junction held 11 bases outside the gene matches. Germline CDR1 is LNHDA and CDR2 is SQIVND (reference sequence). The CDR3 DNA is TGTGCCACCCAATCGGACAGGGGGCACTTCGAGCAGTACTTC. Amino acid sequence: CATQSDRGHFEQYF.

V gene TRBV7-2 combines with J gene TRBJ2-5, with 10 nucleotides matching TRBD2. The J call may be mistaken, given a closer DNA end match to TRBJ2-7. The CDR3 loop spans 14 amino acids. Germline assignment: CDR1 SGHTA and CDR2 FQGNSA. CDR3 region: CASSPGTSDYEQYF. CDR3 DNA sequence: TGTGCCAGCAGCCCCGGGACTAGCGATTACGAGCAGTACTTC.